This TCR beta chain was observed in a study of radiotherapy plus CTLA-4 blockade in lung cancer. Overall study context: Patients showed objective responses in 15% to 20% of cases, and disease control was achieved by approximately 30%.

With regard to this clone: Its antigen remains unknown.

The V gene lost 5 bases and the J gene lost 4 bases, with 17 bases spanning the gap. Germline-derived CDR1 and CDR2 are MNHNY and SVGAGI (reference sequence). The CDR3 totals 15 residues. Study results and caveats: Radiotherapy was combined with ipilimumab, and tumor-derived TCR clones then expanded in blood. Response was reportedly best predicted by early blood T cell clone dynamics, with interferon-beta.

Those patients who had chemo-refractory metastatic non-small-cell lung cancer were given focal radiation along with CTLA-4 blockade through ipilimumab. Clones were sequenced by immunoSEQ multiplex PCR, and TCRdb holds only the in-frame ones, with some missing. The data hold over 100,000 clones, with 80% to 90% observed a single time. The rearrangement links TRBV6-6 to TRBJ1-2; no reliable D call. Material: peripheral blood, obtained from a patient treated with radiotherapy plus ipilimumab. The receptor was isolated from a human donor with non-small cell lung cancer that progressed on radiotherapy plus ipilimumab. The CDR3 region is CASSPSAGIIYGYTF. In DNA, the CDR3 is TGTGCCAGCAGTCCATCGGCAGGCATTATCTATGGCTACACCTTC.